A selection of T cell receptor beta chains follows, all from one sample in a study of CD4 T cells in relation to SARS-CoV-2 and coronaviruses. Their specific antigens are unknown. Sequencing used immunoSEQ multiplex PCR; TCRdb keeps in-frame clones, though not all of them. The table includes 10,000 to 15,000 clones, roughly 71% detected once. The material sequenced was CD4+ T cells from PBMCs, cultured in vitro. These TCRs come from a human donor in good health. Each CDR3 is given with its conserved first and last residue. A D gene is named only where the DNA matches it firmly. The size of a clone is reported for some rows only, either as once, few or many, or as a class for expanded clones.

J	size	V	D	DNA	CDR3
TRBJ1-6	NA	TRBV27	NA	TGTGCCAGCAGAAAGGAAACTAGAAATTCACCCCTCCACTTT	CASRKETRNSPLHF
TRBJ1-3	NA	TRBV12-5	NA	TGTGCTAGTGGTTCTCCGGGCGTCTCTGGAAACACCATATATTTT	CASGSPGVSGNTIYF
TRBJ2-7	NA	TRBV5-1	TRBD1	TGCGCCAGCGTAGCCGGGACAGGTAACTACGAGCAGTACTTC	CASVAGTGNYEQYF
TRBJ1-2	NA	TRBV5-6	NA	TGTGCCAGCAGCTATATAAACCGGGACACGAACTATGGCTACACCTTC	CASSYINRDTNYGYTF
TRBJ2-1	NA	TRBV6-5	NA	TGTGCCTCACGTATAGCGAGAACGTACAATGAGCAGTTCTTC	CASRIARTYNEQFF
TRBJ1-3	once	TRBV6-5	NA	TGTGCCAGCAGTAGACCGAACGGAAACACCATATATTTT	CASSRPNGNTIYF
TRBJ1-6	NA	TRBV30	NA	TGTGCCTGGAGATGGGGGGGCCCCCGTGGGAATTCACCCCTCCACTTT	CAWRWGGPRGNSPLHF
TRBJ2-3	NA	TRBV13	NA	TGTGCCAGCAGCTCCCACGGGCTGATGGATACGCAGTATTTT	CASSSHGLMDTQYF
TRBJ2-2	NA	TRBV12-5	NA	TGTGCTAGTGGTTTGGTACTGGGGGCGAACACCGGGGAGCTGTTTTTT	CASGLVLGANTGELFF
TRBJ1-2	NA	TRBV2	NA	TGTGCCAGCAGTGAAGACAGGAACTATGGCTACACCTTC	CASSEDRNYGYTF
TRBJ2-3	NA	TRBV6-2/TRBV6-3	NA	TGTGCCAGCAGTCTAACAGATACGCAGTATTTT	CASSLTDTQYF
TRBJ1-1	NA	TRBV5-6	NA	TGTGCCAGCAGCCAAAACACTGAAGCTTTCTTT	CASSQNTEAFF
TRBJ1-3	NA	TRBV9	NA	TGTGCCAGCAGCCCGATGGGCGCTTACTCTGGAAACACCATATATTTT	CASSPMGAYSGNTIYF
TRBJ2-5	NA	TRBV6-5	NA	TGTGCCAGCAGCAGGGACATAAGGGAGACCCAGTACTTC	CASSRDIRETQYF
TRBJ1-2	NA	TRBV6-6	NA	TGTGCCAGCACTGGGCTCGGGGGCTACACCTTC	CASTGLGGYTF
TRBJ1-4	once	TRBV6-2/TRBV6-3	TRBD1	TGTGCCAGCAGTTACGTCTTGGGTGACAGGGAGTTAAATGAAAAACTGTTTTTT	CASSYVLGDRELNEKLFF